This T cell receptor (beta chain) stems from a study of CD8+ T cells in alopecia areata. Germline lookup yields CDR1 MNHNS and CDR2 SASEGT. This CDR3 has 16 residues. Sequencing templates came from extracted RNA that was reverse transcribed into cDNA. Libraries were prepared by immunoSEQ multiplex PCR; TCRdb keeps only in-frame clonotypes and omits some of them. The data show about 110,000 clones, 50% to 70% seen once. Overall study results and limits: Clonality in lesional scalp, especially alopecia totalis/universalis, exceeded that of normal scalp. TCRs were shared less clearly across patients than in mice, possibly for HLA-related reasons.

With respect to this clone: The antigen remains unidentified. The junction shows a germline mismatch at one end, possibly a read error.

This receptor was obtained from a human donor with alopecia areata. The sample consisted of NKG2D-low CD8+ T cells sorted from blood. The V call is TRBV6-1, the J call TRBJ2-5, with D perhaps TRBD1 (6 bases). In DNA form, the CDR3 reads TGTGCCAGCATTGAACCCGGACAGCCCCTCCAAGAGACCCAGTACTTC. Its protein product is CASIEPGQPLQETQYF.